This T cell receptor (beta chain) was recovered during a study of CD8+ T cells in alopecia areata. This clone was recorded at least ten times. Stated treatment: oral pan-JAK inhibitor, 5-10 mg twice daily. This CDR3 is 16 amino acids long. V trimming: 0 bases; J trimming: 2 bases; junction bases outside the gene matches: 4. CDR1 MRHNA and CDR2 SNTAGT come from the germline V gene. The authors extracted RNA and reverse transcribed it into cDNA as the sequencing template. TCRdb's table, derived via immunoSEQ multiplex PCR, lists solely in-frame clones and lacks some. Found here are roughly 100,000 clones, roughly three fifths of them singletons; the top ten hold about a sixth.

This receptor was taken from a human donor with alopecia areata. The sample in question was CD8+ T cells sorted from blood, obtained at week 4, from a patient treated with tofacitinib. This chain joins TRBV6-4 and TRBJ2-3; TRBD2 agrees at 8 bases. CDR3 coding DNA: TGTGCCAGCAGTGACTCAGAAGCGGGAGACACAGATACGCAGTATTTT. Protein product: CASSDSEAGDTDTQYF.